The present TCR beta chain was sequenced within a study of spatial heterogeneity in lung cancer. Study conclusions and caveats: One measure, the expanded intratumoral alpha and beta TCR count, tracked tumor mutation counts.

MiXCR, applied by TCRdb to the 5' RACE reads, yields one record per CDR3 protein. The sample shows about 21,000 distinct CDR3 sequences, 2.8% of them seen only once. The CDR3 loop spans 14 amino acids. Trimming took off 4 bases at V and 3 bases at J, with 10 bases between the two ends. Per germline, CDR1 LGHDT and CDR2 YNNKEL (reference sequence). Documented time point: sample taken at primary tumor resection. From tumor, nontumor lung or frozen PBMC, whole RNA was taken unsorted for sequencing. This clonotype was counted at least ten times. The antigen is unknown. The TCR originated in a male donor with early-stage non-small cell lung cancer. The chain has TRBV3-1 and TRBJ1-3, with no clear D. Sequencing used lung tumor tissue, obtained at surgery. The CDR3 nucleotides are TGTGCCAGCAGCCTGACGCATATTGGAAACACCATATATTTT. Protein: CASSLTHIGNTIYF.